The 6 T cell receptor beta chains presented below share a single source sample, sequenced in a study of shared clonotypes between healthy human individuals. Repertoires were generated with immunoSEQ multiplex PCR, while TCRdb's copy carries only in-frame clones and drops some. The sample yields some 2,400,000 clones, approximately 94% seen once. The sequenced sample consisted of naive CD4+ T cells sorted from blood. Documented subset: CD45RA+ positively selected. The source is a man aged 18 to 29 in good health.

The chain recombines TRBV5-1 with TRBJ2-2; 9 bases agree with TRBD2. V dropped 7 bases and J dropped 6; count of bases not matched to a gene: 4. From germline, CDR1 is SGHRS and CDR2 YFSETQ. The CDR3 extends over 13 amino acids. The chain's CDR3 is CASRREGPGELFF. CDR3 DNA: TGCGCCAGCCGGCGGGAGGGCCCCGGGGAGCTGTTTTTT.

The chain is built from TRBV5-1 and TRBJ2-1, with 8 bases fitting TRBD1. The germline V gene has CDR1 SGHRS and CDR2 YFSETQ. Unmatched junction bases numbered 8, after V lost 1 base and J lost 8 bases. CDR3 length: 15 residues. The CDR3 loop is CASSLPLGQVDEQFF. CDR3 sequence (DNA): TGCGCCAGCAGCTTGCCTCTGGGACAGGTGGATGAGCAGTTCTTC.

This chain joins TRBV10-1 and TRBJ2-5; D remains ambiguous. The CDR3 runs to 15 residues. The germline V gene encodes CDR1 WNHNN and CDR2 SYGVQD (reference sequence). V shed 2 bases and J shed 2 bases, with 12 bases lying between them. CDR3 in amino acids: CASSEDLGIQETQYF. In DNA form, the CDR3 reads TGCGCCAGCAGTGAGGATCTGGGGATTCAAGAGACCCAGTACTTC.

This rearrangement joins TRBV7-8 to TRBJ2-7, with 8 bases that match TRBD1. V lost 5 bases to trimming and J lost 2 bases; unmatched junction nucleotides: 5. Germline CDR1 and CDR2: SGHVS and FQNEAQ. The CDR3 sequence is 14 residues long. CDR3 sequence reads: CASSIDRGPYEQYF. DNA of the CDR3: TGTGCCAGCAGCATCGACAGGGGACCCTACGAGCAGTACTTC.

This clone was seen a handful of times. V is TRBV10-3 and J is TRBJ1-2, with 8 nucleotides matching TRBD1. CDR3 size: 11 residues. The germline CDR1 and CDR2 sequences are ENHRY and SYGVKD. V was clipped by 10 bases and J by 8 bases; unmatched bases: 6. The CDR3 nucleotides are TGTGCCACTGGACAGGGTGACGGCTACACCTTC. Amino acid sequence: CATGQGDGYTF.

The chain couples TRBV6-5 to TRBJ2-7, with TRBD2 identical over 9 bases. V lost 0 bases to trimming and J lost 4 bases; unmatched junction nucleotides: 4. The CDR3 spans 15 residues. Germline CDR1 and CDR2: MNHEY and SVGAGI. The CDR3 DNA reads as TGTGCCAGCAGTTACTCTCTAGCGGGACAGTACGAGCAGTACTTC. This translates into CASSYSLAGQYEQYF.